Detailed here is one T cell receptor beta chain. Germline CDR1 is MNHNY and CDR2 is SVGAGI (reference sequence). Trimming left V 7 bases short and J 6 bases short, with 12 bases between. This CDR3 has 12 amino acids. This sample is part of a study of control samples from healthy donors and cancer patients. The protocol was immunoSEQ multiplex PCR, while the TCRdb copy is restricted to in-frame clones and leaves out a portion. Of around 250,000 clones in the sample, approximately 80% were seen once. The sample comprised PBMCs. The chain recombines TRBV6-6 with TRBJ1-2, with no clear D. This sequence originates from a woman in her fifties or sixties with lung cancer. CDR3 in amino acids: CASTLRRDGYTF. DNA for the CDR3: TGTGCCAGCACCTTACGGAGAGATGGCTACACCTTC.